The T cell receptor beta chain described here comes from a study of T cells in Graves' hyperthyroidism and ophthalmopathy. This CDR3 has 14 residues. Germline values: CDR1 GTSNPN, CDR2 SVGIG (reference sequence). Note on this clonotype: Its specificity is not known.

Study-level findings and limits: Ophthalmopathy got predicted by the model a median approximately 6.3 months before its onset. Blood also carried most thyroid clonotypes expanded above 0.001.

The CDR3 regions of TCR beta were amplified from RNA transcripts. An initial round of RT-PCR targeting the TCR CDR3 relied on the HTBI primer set. TCRdb redid the calling of the multiplex PCR reads with MiXCR, one entry per CDR3 protein. The data hold approximately 300,000 distinct CDR3 sequences, with about 15% observed a single time. The chain carries TRBV30 and TRBJ2-5; possibly TRBD1 for D (8 bases). The sequence derives from a woman aged 60 to 75 with Graves' ophthalmopathy. The sequencing input was blood. The CDR3 spells CAAAPQGGDETQYF. The CDR3 coding sequence is TGTGCTGCGGCCCCACAGGGGGGGGACGAGACCCAGTACTTC.